This T cell receptor (beta chain) appears in the sequencing data of a study of OX40 agonist ivuxolimab in advanced cancers. V gave up 5 bases and J gave up 2 bases, with 16 bases separating them. The length of the CDR3 is 16 residues. CDR1 MDHEN and CDR2 SYDVKM come from the germline V gene. Sequencing was performed with immunoSEQ multiplex PCR; in TCRdb, only in-frame clones are kept and a portion is missing. This repertoire shows 45,000 to 60,000 clones, over 80% found once; its top ten account for 3% to 4%. The V gene is TRBV28, the J gene TRBJ2-1; D might be TRBD2 (5 bases). The input for sequencing was CD4+ or CD8+ T cells sorted from blood, taken in a trial of the OX40 agonist ivuxolimab. The sequence derives from an adult with an advanced solid tumor such as melanoma, head and neck, liver or kidney cancer. The CDR3: CASSRDLDTTYNEQFF. The CDR3 DNA reads TGTGCCAGCAGTCGGGATCTCGACACTACCTACAATGAGCAGTTCTTC.